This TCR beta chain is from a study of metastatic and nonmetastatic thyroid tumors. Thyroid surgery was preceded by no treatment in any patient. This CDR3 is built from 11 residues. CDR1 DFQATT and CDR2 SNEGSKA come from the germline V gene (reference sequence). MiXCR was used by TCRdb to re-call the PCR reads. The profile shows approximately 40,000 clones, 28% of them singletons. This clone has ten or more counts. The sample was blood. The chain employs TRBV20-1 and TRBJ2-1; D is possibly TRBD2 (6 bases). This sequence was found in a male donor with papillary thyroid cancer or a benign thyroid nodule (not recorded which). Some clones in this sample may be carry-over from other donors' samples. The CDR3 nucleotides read TGCAGCGGGAGTCGATACAATGAGCAGTTCTTC. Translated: CSGSRYNEQFF.